The TCR beta chain under discussion was sequenced for a study of cytomegalovirus exposure and HLA in healthy donors. Turning to the study itself: There were some 81 million unique TCRs (from HLA-typed donors) in an early data release. Notes on the study in general: A few of the chains that were CMV-associated were confirmed in vitro to be specific for CMV antigens. Analyzed later, most CMV-associated TCR beta chains appeared HLA-restricted.

60 Vbeta and 13 Jbeta primers were used in PCR. TCRdb's copy holds only in-frame clones and misses some; the assay was immunoSEQ multiplex PCR. The table includes about 150,000 clones, approximately 74% detected once. CDR1 is SQVTM and CDR2 is ANQGSEA in the germline V gene. The CDR3 loop spans 16 amino acids. The V and J ends lost 2 bases and 3 bases, in that order; junction bases with no gene match: 11. A remark on this clone: The antigen remains undetermined.

This TCR derives from a man aged 25-45 years in good health and CMV-seronegative. Sequencing used PBMCs. The chain has TRBV29-1 and TRBJ2-3; 7 positions agree with TRBD2. CDR3 region: CSVEKDSGGLTDTQYF. The CDR3, as DNA: TGCAGCGTTGAAAAGGATTCGGGGGGTTTGACAGATACGCAGTATTTT.